What follows describes a single T cell receptor beta chain. The data stem from a study of blood T cell repertoires in COVID-19. Here immunoSEQ multiplex PCR was the method, and the copy in TCRdb shows in-frame clones only, minus some. The sample carries about 200,000 clones, 81% recorded once. CDR3 size: 14 residues. The germline CDR1 and CDR2 sequences are LNHDA and SQIVND (reference sequence). Trimming removed 4 bases from V and 3 bases from J; junction bases left unmatched: 5. The chain has TRBV19 and TRBJ2-5; 7 nucleotides line up with TRBD2. Input material: peripheral blood. This receptor was taken from a woman of 80 years or more with acute or convalescent COVID-19. The CDR3 region has the DNA TGTGCCAGTAGTAGCGGGGGTAACGAAGAGACCCAGTACTTC. Its protein product is CASSSGGNEETQYF. The full variable domain, its missing parts supplied by reference TRBV19 and TRBJ2-5, is DGGITQSPKYLFRKEGQNVTLSCEQNLNHDAMYWYRQDPGQGLRLIYYSQIVNDFQKGDIAEGYSVSREKKESFPLTVTSAQKNPTAFYLCASSSGGNEETQYFGPGTRLLVL.